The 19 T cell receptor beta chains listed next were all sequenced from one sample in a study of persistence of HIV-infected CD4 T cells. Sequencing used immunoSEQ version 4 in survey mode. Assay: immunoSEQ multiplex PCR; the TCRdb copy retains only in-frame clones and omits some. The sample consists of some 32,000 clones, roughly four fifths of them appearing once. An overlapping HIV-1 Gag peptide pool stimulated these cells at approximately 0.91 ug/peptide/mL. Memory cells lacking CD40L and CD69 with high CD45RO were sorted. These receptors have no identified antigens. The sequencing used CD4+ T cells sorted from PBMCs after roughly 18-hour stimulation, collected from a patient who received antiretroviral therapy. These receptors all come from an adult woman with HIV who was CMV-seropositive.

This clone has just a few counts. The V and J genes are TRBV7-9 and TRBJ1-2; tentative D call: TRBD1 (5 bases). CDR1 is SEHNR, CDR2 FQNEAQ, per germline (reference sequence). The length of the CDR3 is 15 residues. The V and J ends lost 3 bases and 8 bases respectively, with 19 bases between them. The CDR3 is CASSLGGGRPSGYTF. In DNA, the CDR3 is TGTGCCAGCAGCTTGGGCGGGGGAAGGCCCTCCGGCTACACCTTC. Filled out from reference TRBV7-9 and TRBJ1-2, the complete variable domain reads DTGVSQNPRHKITKRGQNVTFRCDPISEHNRLYWYRQTLGQGPEFLTYFQNEAQLEKSRLLSDRFSAERPKGSFSTLEIQRTEQGDSAMYLCASSLGGGRPSGYTFGSGTRLTVV.

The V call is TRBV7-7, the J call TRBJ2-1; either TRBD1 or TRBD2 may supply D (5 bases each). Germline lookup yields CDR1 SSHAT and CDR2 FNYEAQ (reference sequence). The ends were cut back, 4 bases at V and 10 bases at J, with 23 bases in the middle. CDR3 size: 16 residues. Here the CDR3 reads CASSSSPGPPTKEQFF. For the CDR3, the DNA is TGTGCCAGCAGCTCCTCGCCGGGACCCCCTACTAAGGAGCAGTTCTTC. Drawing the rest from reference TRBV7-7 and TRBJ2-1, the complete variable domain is GAGVSQSPRYKVTKRGQDVTLRCDPISSHATLYWYQQALGQGPEFLTYFNYEAQPDKSGLPSDRFSAERPEGSISTLTIQRTEQRDSAMYRCASSSSPGPPTKEQFFGPGTRLTVL.

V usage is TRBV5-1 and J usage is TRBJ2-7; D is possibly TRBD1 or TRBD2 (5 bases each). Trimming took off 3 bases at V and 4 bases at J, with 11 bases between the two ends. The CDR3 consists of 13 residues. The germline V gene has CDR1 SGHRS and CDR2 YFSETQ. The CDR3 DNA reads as TGCGCCAGCAGCTCAGGGACCAAATACGAGCAGTACTTC. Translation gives CASSSGTKYEQYF. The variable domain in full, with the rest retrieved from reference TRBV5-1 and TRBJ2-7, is KAGVTQTPRYLIKTRGQQVTLSCSPISGHRSVSWYQQTPGQGLQFLFEYFSETQRNKGNFPGRFSGRQFSNSRSEMNVSTLELGDSALYLCASSSGTKYEQYFGPGTRLTVT.

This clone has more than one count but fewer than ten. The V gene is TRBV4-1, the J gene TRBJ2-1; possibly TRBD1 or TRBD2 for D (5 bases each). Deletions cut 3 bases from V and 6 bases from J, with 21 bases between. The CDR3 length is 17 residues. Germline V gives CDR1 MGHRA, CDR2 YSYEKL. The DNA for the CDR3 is TGCGCCAGCAGCCACCCCTCGGGACGGGGTCTTGGCAATGAGCAGTTCTTC. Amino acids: CASSHPSGRGLGNEQFF.

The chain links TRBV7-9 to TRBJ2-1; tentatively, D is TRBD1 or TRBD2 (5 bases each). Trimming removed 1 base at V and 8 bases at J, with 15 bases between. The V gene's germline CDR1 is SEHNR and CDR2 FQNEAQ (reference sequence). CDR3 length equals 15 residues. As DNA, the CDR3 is TGTGCCAGCAGCTTAGGGGACCTGCTCAAGTATGAGCAGTTCTTC. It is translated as CASSLGDLLKYEQFF.

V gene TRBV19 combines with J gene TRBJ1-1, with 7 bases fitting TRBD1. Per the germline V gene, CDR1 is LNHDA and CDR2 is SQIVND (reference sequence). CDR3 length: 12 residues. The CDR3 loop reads CGTQGGSTEAFF. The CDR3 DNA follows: TGTGGAACTCAGGGGGGAAGCACTGAAGCTTTCTTT.

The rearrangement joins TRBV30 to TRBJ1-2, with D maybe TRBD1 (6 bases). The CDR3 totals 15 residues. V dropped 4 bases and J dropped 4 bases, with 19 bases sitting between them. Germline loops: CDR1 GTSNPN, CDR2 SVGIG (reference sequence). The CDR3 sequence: CAWMLGGRGIYGYTF. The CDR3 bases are TGTGCCTGGATGCTGGGGGGAAGGGGGATCTATGGCTACACCTTC.

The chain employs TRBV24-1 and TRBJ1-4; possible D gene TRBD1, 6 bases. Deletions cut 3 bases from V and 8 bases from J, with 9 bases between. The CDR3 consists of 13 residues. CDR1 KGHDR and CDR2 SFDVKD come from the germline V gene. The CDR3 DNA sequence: TGTGCCACCAGTGATGGGGGGCAGGAAAAACTGTTTTTT. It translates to CATSDGGQEKLFF.

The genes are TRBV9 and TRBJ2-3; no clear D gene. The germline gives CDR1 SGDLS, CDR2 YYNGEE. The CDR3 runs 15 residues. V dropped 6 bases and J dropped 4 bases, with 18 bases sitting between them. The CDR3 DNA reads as TGTGCCAGCACCGTTTCCTCAGAGAGAGCAGATACGCAGTATTTT. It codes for CASTVSSERADTQYF.

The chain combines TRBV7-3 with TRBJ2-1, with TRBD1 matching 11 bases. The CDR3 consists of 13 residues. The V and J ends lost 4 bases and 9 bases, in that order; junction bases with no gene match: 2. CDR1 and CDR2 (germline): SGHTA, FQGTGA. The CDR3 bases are TGTGCCAGCAGCTCGGACAGGGGGCTTGAGCAGTTCTTC. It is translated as CASSSDRGLEQFF. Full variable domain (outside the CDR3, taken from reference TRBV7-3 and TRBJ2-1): GAGVSQTPSNKVTEKGKYVELRCDPISGHTALYWYRQSLGQGPEFLIYFQGTGAADDSGLPNDRFFAVRPEGSVSTLKIQRTERGDSAVYLCASSSDRGLEQFFGPGTRLTVL.

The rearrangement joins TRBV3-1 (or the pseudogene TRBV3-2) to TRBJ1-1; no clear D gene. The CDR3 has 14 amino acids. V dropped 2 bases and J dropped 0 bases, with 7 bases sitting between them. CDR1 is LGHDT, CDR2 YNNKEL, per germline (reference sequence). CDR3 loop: CASSQNVVNTEAFF. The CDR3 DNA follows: TGTGCCAGCAGCCAAAACGTAGTGAACACTGAAGCTTTCTTT.

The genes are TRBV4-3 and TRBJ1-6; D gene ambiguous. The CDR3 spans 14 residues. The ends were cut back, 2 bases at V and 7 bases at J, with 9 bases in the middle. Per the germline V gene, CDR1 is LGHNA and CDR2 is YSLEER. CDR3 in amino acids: CASSQPVQNSPLHF. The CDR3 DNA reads TGCGCCAGCAGCCAACCCGTACAAAATTCACCCCTCCACTTT.

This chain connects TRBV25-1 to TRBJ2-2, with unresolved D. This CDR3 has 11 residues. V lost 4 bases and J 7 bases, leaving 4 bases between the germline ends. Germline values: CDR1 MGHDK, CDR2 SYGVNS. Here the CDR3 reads CASSVFGELFF. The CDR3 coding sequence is TGTGCCAGCAGTGTGTTCGGGGAGCTGTTTTTT.

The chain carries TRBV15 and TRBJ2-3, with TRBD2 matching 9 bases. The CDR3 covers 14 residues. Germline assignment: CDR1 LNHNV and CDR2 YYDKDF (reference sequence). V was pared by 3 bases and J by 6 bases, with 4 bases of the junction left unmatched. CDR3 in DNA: TGTGCCACCAGCAGCAGCGGGGGGTATGATACGCAGTATTTT. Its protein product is CATSSSGGYDTQYF.

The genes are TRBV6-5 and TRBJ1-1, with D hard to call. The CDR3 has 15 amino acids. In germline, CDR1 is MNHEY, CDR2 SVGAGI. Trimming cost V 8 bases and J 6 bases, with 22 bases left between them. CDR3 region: CASRSFAGSNAEAFF. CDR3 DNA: TGTGCCAGCCGCTCTTTTGCGGGCAGTAACGCTGAAGCTTTCTTT.

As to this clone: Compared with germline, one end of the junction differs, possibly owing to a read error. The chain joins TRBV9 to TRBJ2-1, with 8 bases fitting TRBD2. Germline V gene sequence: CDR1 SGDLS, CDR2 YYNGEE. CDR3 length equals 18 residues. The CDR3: CASSVVGESGSAYNEQFF. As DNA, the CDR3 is TGTGCCAGCAGCGTAGTAGGAGAGAGCGGGAGTGCCTATAATGAGCAGTTCTTC.

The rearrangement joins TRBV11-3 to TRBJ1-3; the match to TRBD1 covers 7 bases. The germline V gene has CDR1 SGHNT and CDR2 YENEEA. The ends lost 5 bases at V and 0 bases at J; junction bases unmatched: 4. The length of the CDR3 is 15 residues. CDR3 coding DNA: TGTGCCAGCAGCCAGGGACAGTACTCTGGAAACACCATATATTTT. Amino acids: CASSQGQYSGNTIYF.

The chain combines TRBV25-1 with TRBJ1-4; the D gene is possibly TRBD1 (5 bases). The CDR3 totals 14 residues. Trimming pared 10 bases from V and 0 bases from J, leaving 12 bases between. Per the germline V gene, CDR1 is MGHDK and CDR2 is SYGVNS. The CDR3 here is CATRQTATNEKLFF. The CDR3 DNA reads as TGTGCCACCAGACAGACAGCAACTAATGAAAAACTGTTTTTT.

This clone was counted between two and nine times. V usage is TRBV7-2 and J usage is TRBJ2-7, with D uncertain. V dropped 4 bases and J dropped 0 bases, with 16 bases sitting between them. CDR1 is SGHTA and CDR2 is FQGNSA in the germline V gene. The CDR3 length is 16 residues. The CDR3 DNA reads TGTGCCAGCAGCTACATTGTATCGCCCTACTCCTACGAGCAGTACTTC. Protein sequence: CASSYIVSPYSYEQYF. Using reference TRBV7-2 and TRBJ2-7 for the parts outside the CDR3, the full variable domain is GAGVSQSPSNKVTEKGKDVELRCDPISGHTALYWYRQSLGQGLEFLIYFQGNSAPDKSGLPSDRFSAERTGGSVSTLTIQRTQQEDSAVYLCASSYIVSPYSYEQYFGPGTRLTVT.